The source of this T cell receptor (beta chain) is a study of CD8 T cells in ankylosing spondylitis. Study results and caveats: Reactive arthritis synovial fluid and blood were previously reported to contain some motif variants.

Trimming pared 3 bases from V and 4 bases from J, leaving 10 bases between. The CDR3 runs to 14 residues. Per the germline V gene, CDR1 is SGHRS and CDR2 is YFSETQ. This clonotype was found many times. Antigen specificity is unknown. A single record per CDR3 protein comes from TCRdb applying MiXCR to the 5' RACE reads. The sample shows 100,000 to 150,000 distinct CDR3 sequences, over 7% of them seen only once. The chain combines TRBV5-1 with TRBJ2-2; D possibly corresponds to TRBD1 (6 bases). The sequence was obtained from a male donor with ankylosing spondylitis or in good health (not recorded which). Sample: blood, either unsorted or a sorted T cell fraction (not recorded which). The CDR3 bases are TGCGCCAGCAGCTCAACAGGGATCACCGGGGAGCTGTTTTTT. Translated, it gives CASSSTGITGELFF.